The 23 T cell receptor beta chains presented below share a single source sample, sequenced in a study of T cell repertoires in cytomegalovirus infection. One entry per CDR3 protein results from TCRdb running MiXCR on the reads. Among 50,000 to 55,000 distinct CDR3 sequences listed, roughly a fifth were seen once. Which antigens these TCRs recognize remains unknown. Source: CD8+ T cells from cultured PBMCs, taken from culture after CMV antigen stimulation. These receptors all stem from a human donor in good health (CMV status not recorded). Some clones in this sample may be carry-over from other donors' samples.

The J gene is TRBJ2-1, the V gene TRBV12-3 or TRBV12-4; D is perhaps TRBD2 (6 bases). CDR3 size: 13 residues. V lost 5 bases to trimming and J lost 10 bases, with 15 bases between them. Here the CDR3 DNA reads TGTGCCAGCAGTCCTGGGACTCCGAAAGAGCAGTTCTTC. Translating gives CASSPGTPKEQFF.

This clonotype was detected ten times or more. The rearrangement links TRBV5-6 to TRBJ1-1, with 9 bases aligning to TRBD1. Per the germline V gene, CDR1 is SGHDT and CDR2 is YYEEEE. The CDR3 length is 15 residues. The V segment lost 2 bases and the J segment 3 bases; nucleotides outside the gene matches: 5. CDR3 bases: TGTGCCAGCAGCTTCGTGGGACAGGGTCACACTGAAGCTTTCTTT. Its protein product is CASSFVGQGHTEAFF.

This clonotype was seen a handful of times. DNA for the CDR3: TGTGCCAGCAGCTTAAATGCAGGGGCCAGATACGAGCAGTACTTC. Amino acid sequence: CASSLNAGARYEQYF. This sequence joins TRBV7-2 and TRBJ2-7; tentative D call: TRBD1 (6 bases). The CDR3 is made up of 15 amino acids. Germline CDR1 reads SGHTA; CDR2 reads FQGNSA. Trimming shortened V by 2 bases and J by 4 bases, and 15 bases separated the two germline ends. Combining the CDR3 with reference TRBV7-2 and TRBJ2-7 gives the whole variable domain GAGVSQSPSNKVTEKGKDVELRCDPISGHTALYWYRQSLGQGLEFLIYFQGNSAPDKSGLPSDRFSAERTGGSVSTLTIQRTQQEDSAVYLCASSLNAGARYEQYFGPGTRLTVT.

The V gene is TRBV12-3 or TRBV12-4, the J gene TRBJ2-7; D is unclear. There are 13 residues in the CDR3. V lost 4 bases, J lost 2 bases, and 9 bases lay in between. The CDR3 DNA reads as TGTGCCAGCAGTTATTCTTCTGCCTACGAGCAGTACTTC. Its protein product is CASSYSSAYEQYF.

The V and J genes are TRBV7-8 and TRBJ2-1, with D possibly TRBD2 on 6 matching bases. Germline V CDR1 and CDR2: SGHVS, FQNEAQ. The CDR3 length is 19 residues. V was trimmed by 1 base and J by 0 bases, leaving 19 bases between them. CDR3: CASSLGFLSGGSSYNEQFF. CDR3 sequence (DNA): TGTGCCAGCAGCTTAGGCTTTCTTTCTGGGGGGAGCTCCTACAATGAGCAGTTCTTC.

In this sample, this clonotype turned up a few times. V is TRBV27 and J is TRBJ2-5; no definite D call. Trimming took 1 base from V and 0 from J, leaving 9 bases between them. The CDR3 is 15 residues long. Germline-derived CDR1 and CDR2 are MNHEY and SMNVEV (reference sequence). CDR3 sequence: CASSLYDRHQETQYF. CDR3 bases: TGTGCCAGCAGTTTATATGACCGGCACCAAGAGACCCAGTACTTC.

The genes are TRBV28 and TRBJ2-2, with 10 bases that match TRBD1. The CDR3 has 15 residues. Germline loops: CDR1 MDHEN, CDR2 SYDVKM. V lost 6 bases, J lost 5 bases, and 6 bases stayed unmatched. The chain's CDR3 is CASSRQGALTGELFF. The CDR3 DNA reads as TGTGCCAGCAGCCGACAGGGGGCTTTGACCGGGGAGCTGTTTTTT.

The chain recombines TRBV7-9 with TRBJ2-5; 9 nucleotides line up with TRBD1. The germline CDR1 and CDR2 sequences are SEHNR and FQNEAQ (reference sequence). This CDR3 region has 16 residues. The V segment lost 9 bases and the J segment 5 bases; nucleotides outside the gene matches: 16. CDR3 DNA sequence: TGTGCCAGTACCCCCGCGGGGACAGGGCATCGGGAGACCCAGTACTTC. Translating it yields CASTPAGTGHRETQYF.

This clonotype was observed a few times. V usage is TRBV7-8 and J usage is TRBJ1-4; possible D gene TRBD1, 5 bases. The germline CDR1 and CDR2 sequences are SGHVS and FQNEAQ. The length of the CDR3 is 17 residues. V dropped 5 bases and J dropped 0 bases, with 16 bases sitting between them. As DNA, the CDR3 is TGTGCCAGCAGCCCCTTCGGGGCGGTAGCAACTAATGAAAAACTGTTTTTT. This codes for CASSPFGAVATNEKLFF.

The V and J genes are TRBV27 and TRBJ2-5; the D gene is possibly TRBD2 (6 bases). The germline V and J ends were trimmed by 2 bases and 0 bases, with 10 bases remaining between them. Germline values: CDR1 MNHEY, CDR2 SMNVEV (reference sequence). CDR3 length equals 15 residues. CDR3 loop: CASSLTGTYQETQYF. The DNA for the CDR3 is TGTGCCAGCAGTTTAACCGGGACTTACCAAGAGACCCAGTACTTC.

This clonotype showed up many times. The genes are TRBV28 and TRBJ2-7; TRBD2 matches 11 bases. Germline CDR1 MDHEN, CDR2 SYDVKM. This CDR3 has 16 amino acids. The V and J ends lost 4 bases and 3 bases, in that order; junction bases with no gene match: 8. The CDR3 here is CASSSLAGELGYEQYF. The CDR3 DNA reads as TGTGCCAGCAGTTCACTAGCGGGAGAATTAGGCTACGAGCAGTACTTC.

The chain's CDR3 is CASSLSRHNEQFF. CDR3 coding DNA: TGTGCCAGCAGTTTATCCCGTCACAATGAGCAGTTCTTC. The gene calls are TRBV27 and TRBJ2-1; D is uncertain. The V gene's germline CDR1 is MNHEY and CDR2 SMNVEV (reference sequence). The V end was cut by 0 bases, the J end by 5 bases, with 5 bases between. This CDR3 has 13 amino acids.

This clonotype was found a few times. This chain links TRBV6-2 or TRBV6-3 with TRBJ2-2, with D perhaps TRBD1 (6 bases). The V end was cut by 1 base, the J end by 3 bases, with 18 bases between. Germline CDR1 and CDR2: MNHEY and SVGEGT. This CDR3 is 18 amino acids long. The CDR3 reads CASSYLDRRIRDTGELFF. As DNA, the CDR3 is TGTGCCAGCAGTTACTTAGACAGGCGCATTAGAGACACCGGGGAGCTGTTTTTT.

This clonotype is medium-sized by share. The chain employs TRBV11-2 and TRBJ2-5, with D tentatively TRBD2 (6 bases). Trimming left V 6 bases short and J 0 bases short, with 14 bases between. The CDR3 is 15 amino acids. Germline lookup yields CDR1 SGHAT and CDR2 FQNNGV. The CDR3 DNA follows: TGTGCCAGCAGTCTAGCGTCCTCGTACCAAGAGACCCAGTACTTC. Translating it yields CASSLASSYQETQYF.

This clonotype was detected a few times. The chain links TRBV3-1 to TRBJ1-3, with D unclear. CDR1 and CDR2 (germline): LGHDT, YNNKEL (reference sequence). The length of the CDR3 is 13 residues. V lost 1 base, J lost 4 bases, and 5 bases lay in between. The CDR3 DNA is TGTGCCAGCAGCCAAGTTCCCGGAAACACCATATATTTT. Amino acid sequence: CASSQVPGNTIYF. Filled out from reference TRBV3-1 and TRBJ1-3, the complete variable domain reads DTAVSQTPKYLVTQMGNDKSIKCEQNLGHDTMYWYKQDSKKFLKIMFSYNNKELIINETVPNRFSPKSPDKAHLNLHINSLELGDSAVYFCASSQVPGNTIYFGEGSWLTVV.

The chain employs TRBV3-1 and TRBJ2-5, with 11 positions matching TRBD2. This CDR3 has 15 amino acids. CDR1 is LGHDT and CDR2 is YNNKEL in the germline V gene (reference sequence). Unmatched junction bases numbered 3, after V lost 3 bases and J lost 3 bases. The chain's CDR3 is CASSQETSGEETQYF. The CDR3 DNA sequence: TGTGCCAGCAGCCAGGAGACTAGCGGGGAAGAGACCCAGTACTTC.

This clonotype was detected only a few times. The chain combines TRBV7-6 with TRBJ2-1; D perhaps matches TRBD2 (6 bases). Germline loops: CDR1 SGHVS, CDR2 FNYEAQ. V was pared by 3 bases and J by 7 bases, with 10 bases between. The CDR3 spans 13 residues. CDR3 nucleotides: TGTGCCAGCAGCTTTTTCGCGGGGAATGAGCAGTTCTTC. This codes for CASSFFAGNEQFF.

V gene TRBV19 combines with J gene TRBJ1-2; D unclear. The CDR3 is 12 amino acids. The V and J ends lost 6 bases and 1 base respectively, with 6 bases between them. CDR1 and CDR2 (germline): LNHDA, SQIVND (reference sequence). In nucleotides, the CDR3 is TGTGCCAGTAGCCCTGGTAACTATGGCTACACCTTC. This translates into CASSPGNYGYTF.

DNA of the CDR3: TGTGCCAGCAGCTTAACAGGACTCCAAGAGACCCAGTACTTC. It translates to CASSLTGLQETQYF. The genes are TRBV7-2 and TRBJ2-5; D tentatively fits TRBD1 or TRBD2 (5 bases each). In germline, CDR1 is SGHTA, CDR2 FQGNSA. The CDR3 totals 14 residues. V was cut by 2 bases and J by 1 base, with 8 bases left in between.

This sequence joins TRBV9 and TRBJ2-5; D possibly corresponds to TRBD2 (6 bases). V was clipped by 4 bases and J by 0 bases, with 13 bases between them. The CDR3 runs to 15 residues. CDR1 is SGDLS and CDR2 is YYNGEE in the germline V gene. This CDR3 is CASSSRDLYQETQYF. The CDR3 coding sequence is TGTGCCAGCAGCAGCCGGGACTTGTACCAAGAGACCCAGTACTTC.

The chain recombines TRBV7-9 with TRBJ2-7; D possibly uses TRBD1 or TRBD2 (5 bases each). Trimming cost V 2 bases and J 12 bases, with 17 bases left between them. This CDR3 is 13 amino acids long. Germline CDR1 is SEHNR and CDR2 is FQNEAQ (reference sequence). CDR3 in amino acids: CASSLSGTLGLYF. The CDR3 coding sequence is TGTGCCAGCAGCTTATCTGGGACCTTGGGCCTGTACTTC.

The chain employs TRBV15 and TRBJ1-3; a weak D match, TRBD1 (5 bases). This CDR3 spans 17 amino acids. The germline V gene has CDR1 LNHNV and CDR2 YYDKDF (reference sequence). Trimming shortened V by 2 bases and J by 2 bases, and 16 bases separated the two germline ends. In DNA form, the CDR3 reads TGTGCCACCAGCAGAAACCTCGGGGGGGAAGCTGGAAACACCATATATTTT. Translated: CATSRNLGGEAGNTIYF. Full variable domain (outside the CDR3, taken from reference TRBV15 and TRBJ1-3): DAMVIQNPRYQVTQFGKPVTLSCSQTLNHNVMYWYQQKSSQAPKLLFHYYDKDFNNEADTPDNFQSRRPNTSFCFLDIRSPGLGDTAMYLCATSRNLGGEAGNTIYFGEGSWLTVV.

The V and J genes are TRBV11-2 and TRBJ2-1; 9 positions agree with TRBD2. Losses at the gene ends were 6 bases for V and 3 bases for J; bases not matched to a gene: 3. The length of the CDR3 is 14 residues. Germline V gene data show CDR1 as SGHAT and CDR2 as FQNNGV. In DNA, the CDR3 is TGTGCCAGCAGGAATAGCGGGGGCTACAATGAGCAGTTCTTC. It is translated as CASRNSGGYNEQFF.